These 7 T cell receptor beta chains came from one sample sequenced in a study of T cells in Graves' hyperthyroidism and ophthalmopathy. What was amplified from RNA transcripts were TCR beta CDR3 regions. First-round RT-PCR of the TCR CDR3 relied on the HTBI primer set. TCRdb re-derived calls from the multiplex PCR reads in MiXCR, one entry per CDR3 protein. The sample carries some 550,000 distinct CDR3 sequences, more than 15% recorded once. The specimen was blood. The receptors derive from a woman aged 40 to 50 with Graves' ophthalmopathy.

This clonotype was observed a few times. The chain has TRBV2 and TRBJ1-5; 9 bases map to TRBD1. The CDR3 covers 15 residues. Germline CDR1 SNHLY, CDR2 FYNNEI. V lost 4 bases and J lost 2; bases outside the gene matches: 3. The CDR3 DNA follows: TGTGCCAGCAGTGTACAGGGGGCCGGCAATCAGCCCCAGCATTTT. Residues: CASSVQGAGNQPQHF.

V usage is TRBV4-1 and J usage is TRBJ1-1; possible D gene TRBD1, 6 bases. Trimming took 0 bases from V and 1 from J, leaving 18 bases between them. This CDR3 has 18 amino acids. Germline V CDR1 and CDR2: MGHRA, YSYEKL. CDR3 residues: CASSQDSLGRGANTEAFF. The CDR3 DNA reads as TGCGCCAGCAGCCAAGATTCTTTGGGAAGGGGGGCGAACACTGAAGCTTTCTTT.

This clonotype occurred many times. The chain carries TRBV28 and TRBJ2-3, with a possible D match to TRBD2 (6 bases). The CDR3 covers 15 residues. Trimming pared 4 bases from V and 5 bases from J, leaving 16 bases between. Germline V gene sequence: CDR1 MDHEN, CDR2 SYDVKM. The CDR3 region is CASSWAGRRGDTQYF. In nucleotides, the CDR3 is TGTGCCAGCAGTTGGGCGGGACGGCGAGGAGATACGCAGTATTTT.

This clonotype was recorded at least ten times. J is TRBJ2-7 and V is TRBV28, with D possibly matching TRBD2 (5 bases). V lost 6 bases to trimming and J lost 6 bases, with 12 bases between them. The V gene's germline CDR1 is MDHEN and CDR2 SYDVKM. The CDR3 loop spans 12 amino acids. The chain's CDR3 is CASSGSEGEQYF. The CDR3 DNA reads TGTGCCAGCAGCGGCTCCGAGGGCGAGCAGTACTTC.

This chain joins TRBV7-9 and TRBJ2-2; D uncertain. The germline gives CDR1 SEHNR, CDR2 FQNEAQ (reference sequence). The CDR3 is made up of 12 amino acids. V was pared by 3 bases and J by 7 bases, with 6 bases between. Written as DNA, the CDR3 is TGTGCCAGCAGCTTCTGGAGCGGGGAGCTGTTTTTT. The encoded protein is CASSFWSGELFF.

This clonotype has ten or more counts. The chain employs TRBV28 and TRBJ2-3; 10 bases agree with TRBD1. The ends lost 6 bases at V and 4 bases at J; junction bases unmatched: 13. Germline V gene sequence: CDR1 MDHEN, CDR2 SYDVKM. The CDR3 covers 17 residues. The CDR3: CASSPTSDRGRADTQYF. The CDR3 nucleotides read TGTGCCAGCAGCCCTACCTCGGACAGGGGGAGGGCAGATACGCAGTATTTT.

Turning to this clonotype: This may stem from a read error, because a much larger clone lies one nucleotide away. The CDR3 protein is CASIETGPYSNQPQHF. The CDR3 coding sequence is TGTGCCAGCATCGAAACAGGACCTTATAGCAATCAGCCCCAGCATTTT. This sequence joins TRBV6-2 or TRBV6-3 and TRBJ1-5, with D possibly TRBD1 on 5 matching bases. The CDR3 spans 16 residues. V lost 7 bases and J 0 bases, leaving 16 bases between the germline ends. CDR1 and CDR2 from the germline V gene are MNHEY and SVGEGT.